Each of the 15 T cell receptor beta chains below was sequenced from the same sample in a study of CD8 T cells in Susac syndrome. RNA, at 0.5 to 1 ug, was reverse transcribed with random hexamers. Using its own MiXCR run on the immunoSEQ multiplex PCR reads, TCRdb lists one record per CDR3 protein. This sample yields roughly 140,000 distinct CDR3 sequences, of which 94% are seen a single time; over 0.25% belongs to the top ten. The material sequenced was CD8+ T cells from PBMCs. The source is a human donor in good health.

The gene calls are TRBV27 and TRBJ2-7, with 10 bases that match TRBD1. CDR1 and CDR2 (germline): MNHEY, SMNVEV (reference sequence). CDR3 length equals 15 residues. V gave up 4 bases and J gave up 3 bases; unmatched junction bases: 6. CDR3 sequence (DNA): TGTGCCAGCAGTTCCTACCGGGACAGGGGCTACGAGCAGTACTTC. Its protein is CASSSYRDRGYEQYF.

This clonotype has just a few counts. The rearrangement uses TRBV7-9 and TRBJ2-7; D remains ambiguous. This CDR3 is built from 12 residues. The germline gives CDR1 SEHNR, CDR2 FQNEAQ (reference sequence). V was shortened by 6 bases and J by 2 bases, with 8 bases between the two germline ends. CDR3 nucleotides: TGTGCCAGCAGTCAAGATCCCTACGAGCAGTACTTC. It encodes CASSQDPYEQYF.

This chain links TRBV20-1 with TRBJ2-7; D gene uncertain. The CDR3 is made up of 13 amino acids. Germline lookup yields CDR1 DFQATT and CDR2 SNEGSKA (reference sequence). V dropped 0 bases and J dropped 1 base, with 7 bases sitting between them. DNA for the CDR3: TGCAGTGCTAGAGAGGGGTATTCCTACGAGCAGTACTTC. The encoded protein is CSAREGYSYEQYF.

The genes are TRBV27 and TRBJ2-2; D is possibly TRBD2 (5 bases). The length of the CDR3 is 14 residues. CDR1 and CDR2 (germline): MNHEY, SMNVEV (reference sequence). V was trimmed by 3 bases and J by 6 bases, leaving 11 bases between them. CDR3 sequence: CASSFRGLSGELFF. In nucleotides, the CDR3 is TGTGCCAGCAGTTTTCGGGGTTTATCCGGGGAGCTGTTTTTT.

This chain uses TRBV27 with TRBJ1-1; perhaps TRBD1 as D (6 bases). CDR1 is MNHEY, CDR2 SMNVEV, per germline (reference sequence). The CDR3 length is 15 residues. V was trimmed by 0 bases and J by 5 bases, leaving 13 bases between them. The CDR3 region is CASSLSVGAGTEAFF. The DNA for the CDR3 is TGTGCCAGCAGTTTATCAGTGGGGGCGGGGACTGAAGCTTTCTTT.

The chain joins TRBV20-1 to TRBJ2-1; D possibly corresponds to TRBD1 (5 bases). There are 14 residues in the CDR3. V gave up 1 base and J gave up 6 bases, with 13 bases separating them. Germline CDR1 and CDR2: DFQATT and SNEGSKA (reference sequence). CDR3 region: CSARAIGQGNEQFF. The CDR3 nucleotides read TGCAGTGCTAGAGCTATCGGCCAGGGCAATGAGCAGTTCTTC.

V and J are TRBV5-4 and TRBJ2-1; 7 bases map to TRBD2. CDR1 SGHNT and CDR2 YYREEE come from the germline V gene (reference sequence). V dropped 4 bases and J dropped 5; count of bases not matched to a gene: 9. The CDR3 spans 15 residues. The DNA for the CDR3 is TGTGCCAGCAGCGCCGGCGGGGGTAGGCACAATGAGCAGTTCTTC. This encodes CASSAGGGRHNEQFF. The whole variable domain, remainder taken from reference TRBV5-4 and TRBJ2-1, is ETGVTQSPTHLIKTRGQQVTLRCSSQSGHNTVSWYQQALGQGPQFIFQYYREEENGRGNFPPRFSGLQFPNYSSELNVNALELDDSALYLCASSAGGGRHNEQFFGPGTRLTVL.

The rearrangement uses TRBV9 and TRBJ2-5; D unclear. The ends were cut back, 6 bases at V and 0 bases at J, with 15 bases in the middle. This CDR3 spans 15 amino acids. Germline values: CDR1 SGDLS, CDR2 YYNGEE. CDR3 nucleotides: TGTGCCAGCACCCGAGGTATGGGCGACCAAGAGACCCAGTACTTC. This sequence encodes CASTRGMGDQETQYF.

The chain's CDR3 is CASSSTNRGHEQFF. DNA for the CDR3: TGTGCCAGCAGCTCAACAAACAGGGGCCATGAGCAGTTCTTC. V usage is TRBV7-9 and J usage is TRBJ2-1; 7 positions match TRBD1. V was pared by 4 bases and J by 8 bases, with 8 bases of the junction left unmatched. The CDR3 totals 14 residues. The germline gives CDR1 SEHNR, CDR2 FQNEAQ (reference sequence).

The gene calls are TRBV7-9 and TRBJ1-2; no firm D call. Trimming left V 1 base short and J 2 bases short, with 8 bases between. The CDR3 covers 14 residues. Germline values: CDR1 SEHNR, CDR2 FQNEAQ (reference sequence). Written as DNA, the CDR3 is TGTGCCAGCAGCTTAGACGGGTTGAACTATGGCTACACCTTC. Encoded protein: CASSLDGLNYGYTF.

The chain uses TRBV7-9 and TRBJ2-1; D may correspond to TRBD1 or TRBD2 (6 bases each). From germline, CDR1 is SEHNR and CDR2 FQNEAQ (reference sequence). The CDR3 sequence is 15 residues long. Trimming stripped 1 base from V and 9 bases from J, with 16 bases between. CDR3: CASSLVSGAEGEQFF. CDR3 DNA: TGTGCCAGCAGCTTAGTCTCGGGGGCCGAAGGTGAGCAGTTCTTC.

The chain is built from TRBV7-9 and TRBJ2-5; no clear D. CDR1 is SEHNR, CDR2 FQNEAQ, per germline (reference sequence). The V gene lost 6 bases and the J gene lost 1 base, with 9 bases spanning the gap. The CDR3 has 13 amino acids. Here the CDR3 DNA reads TGTGCCAGCAGAGACGGGCCCCAAGAGACCCAGTACTTC. Amino acids: CASRDGPQETQYF. Full variable domain (missing parts from reference TRBV7-9 and TRBJ2-5): DTGVSQNPRHKITKRGQNVTFRCDPISEHNRLYWYRQTLGQGPEFLTYFQNEAQLEKSRLLSDRFSAERPKGSFSTLEIQRTEQGDSAMYLCASRDGPQETQYFGPGTRLLVL.

The chain has TRBV24-1 and TRBJ2-7; 11 nucleotides align to TRBD2. The V segment lost 4 bases and the J segment 2 bases; nucleotides outside the gene matches: 6. This CDR3 spans 16 amino acids. Germline V gene sequence: CDR1 KGHDR, CDR2 SFDVKD. CDR3 loop: CATSDTGTSGTYEQYF. In nucleotides, the CDR3 is TGTGCCACCAGTGACACCGGGACTAGCGGCACCTACGAGCAGTACTTC.

J is TRBJ2-1 and V is TRBV7-8; D might be TRBD2 (6 bases). CDR3 length: 15 amino acids. Germline V lookup: CDR1 SGHVS, CDR2 FQNEAQ. With 4 bases removed from V and 2 bases from J, the gap between germline ends came to 12 bases. CDR3 bases: TGTGCCAGCAGCTCAGGGACTTCGGCCTACAATGAGCAGTTCTTC. The encoded protein is CASSSGTSAYNEQFF.

The sample holds one count of this clonotype. This chain connects TRBV25-1 to TRBJ2-3, with 7 bases aligning to TRBD2. After removal of 10 bases from V and 1 base from J, the junction contained 17 bases not matched to a gene. CDR1 and CDR2 (germline): MGHDK, SYGVNS. This CDR3 spans 17 amino acids. The CDR3: CATPRPRCGSCTDTQYF. CDR3 nucleotide sequence: TGTGCCACCCCTAGACCACGCTGCGGGAGCTGCACAGATACGCAGTATTTT. The complete variable domain, with remaining parts taken from reference TRBV25-1 and TRBJ2-3, reads EADIYQTPRYLVIGTGKKITLECSQTMGHDKMYWYQQDPGMELHLIHYSYGVNSTEKGDLSSESTVSRIRTEHFPLTLESARPSHTSQYLCATPRPRCGSCTDTQYFGPGTRLTVL.